This T cell receptor beta chain came from a study of regulatory T cells in long-lasting Graves disease. As for time point: newly diagnosed GD, antithyroid drugs for less than 3 months. After RNA was extracted from PBMCs, the TCR library was made from it. Construction of the TCR beta libraries employed iRepertoire HTBI primers in conjunction with Arm-PCR of CDR3 regions. TCRdb processed the multiplex PCR reads anew with MiXCR; each CDR3 protein has one entry. This table holds over 500,000 distinct CDR3 sequences, approximately 15% found once. Study results and caveats: TRBV28, TRBJ1-2 and TRBJ2-5 were favored in persistent disease. New patients shared fewer than 1,000 public clonotypes, and persistent patients shared more, with 2,500 to 3,000.

This clonotype was seen repeatedly, ten times or more. What it binds is not known. The ends were cut back, 5 bases at V and 0 bases at J, with 20 bases in the middle. The CDR3 is 19 amino acids. CDR1 and CDR2 (germline): SEHNR, FQNEAQ (reference sequence). The same data also went into a second study, on T cells in Graves' hyperthyroidism and ophthalmopathy. From that second work: Also found in blood were most expanded thyroid clonotypes above 0.001.

The sequence derives from a woman younger than 45 with Graves disease. Sequences were derived from peripheral blood mononuclear cells (PBMCs), sampled at new diagnosis, from a patient treated with antithyroid drugs. The genes are TRBV7-9 and TRBJ1-6; weak D call: TRBD1 (5 bases). CDR3 protein: CASSQGTGWKGSYNSPLHF. DNA for the CDR3: TGTGCCAGCAGCCAGGGCACAGGATGGAAGGGCTCCTATAATTCACCCCTCCACTTT.